Listed here are 20 T cell receptor beta chains from one sample, sequenced in a study of Graves' ophthalmopathy and Graves' hyperthyroidism. RNA transcripts were the template, and TCR beta CDR3 regions were amplified from them. Second-round multiplex PCR followed a first-round RT-PCR using HTBI primers. MiXCR, applied by TCRdb to the multiplex PCR reads, yields one record per CDR3 protein. The data hold about 210,000 distinct CDR3 sequences, with 25% to 30% observed a single time. The material sequenced was peripheral blood. The receptors were sampled from a man in his forties or fifties with Graves' ophthalmopathy.

This clonotype was counted a few times. This chain links TRBV12-3 or TRBV12-4 with TRBJ1-6; D gene ambiguous. V was shortened by 3 bases and J by 9 bases, with 15 bases between the two germline ends. The CDR3 contains 15 residues. The CDR3 DNA reads TGTGCCAGCAGTTTTGAGATAGGATCTGGTTCACCCCTCCACTTT. It yields the protein CASSFEIGSGSPLHF.

This sequence joins TRBV28 and TRBJ1-2, with D unclear. Germline V gives CDR1 MDHEN, CDR2 SYDVKM. The CDR3 spans 14 residues. With 3 bases removed from V and 4 bases from J, the gap between germline ends came to 12 bases. In DNA form, the CDR3 reads TGTGCCAGCAGTTTGCGGGGAGGACTCTATGGCTACACCTTC. This encodes CASSLRGGLYGYTF.

The chain combines TRBV5-1 with TRBJ2-7; 10 bases match TRBD2. Germline assignment: CDR1 SGHRS and CDR2 YFSETQ. CDR3 length equals 14 residues. V shed 0 bases and J 6 bases; nucleotides not matched to a gene: 3. DNA of the CDR3: TGCGCCAGCAGCTTGGGGAGCGGGAGGGCCGAGCAGTACTTC. It encodes CASSLGSGRAEQYF.

This clonotype has more than one count but fewer than ten. V is TRBV6-1 and J is TRBJ2-2, with D unresolved. Looked up from germline, CDR1 is MNHNS and CDR2 is SASEGT. The CDR3 contains 14 residues. V lost 3 bases to trimming and J lost 8 bases, with 13 bases between them. The CDR3 here is CASSEVQLGGELFF. DNA for the CDR3: TGTGCCAGCAGTGAGGTCCAGCTGGGAGGGGAGCTGTTTTTT.

This clonotype has at least ten counts. The J gene is TRBJ2-7, the V gene TRBV19, with 10 bases aligning to TRBD1. V lost 5 bases to trimming and J lost 7 bases; unmatched junction nucleotides: 11. The CDR3 has 15 residues. CDR1 is LNHDA, CDR2 SQIVND, per germline (reference sequence). Written as DNA, the CDR3 is TGTGCCAGTAGTGGGGGGACAGGGGCGTCTAAGGAGCAGTACTTC. Amino acids: CASSGGTGASKEQYF.

CDR3 coding DNA: TGTGCCAGCAATAATGGAGGGGAGACCCAGTACTTC. Translated: CASNNGGETQYF. The chain uses TRBV6-5 and TRBJ2-5; D is possibly TRBD2 (6 bases). CDR1 and CDR2 (germline): MNHEY, SVGAGI. The CDR3 is 12 amino acids. Trimming stripped 7 bases from V and 5 bases from J, with 11 bases between.

This clonotype has a count of ten or more. J is TRBJ1-5 and V is TRBV12-3 or TRBV12-4; D might be TRBD1 (5 bases). The ends were cut back, 4 bases at V and 6 bases at J, with 13 bases in the middle. The CDR3 extends over 14 amino acids. The CDR3 spells CASSWVGVGQPQHF. Here the CDR3 DNA reads TGTGCCAGCAGTTGGGTAGGGGTAGGTCAGCCCCAGCATTTT.

In this sample, this clonotype turned up many times. This chain links TRBV19 with TRBJ1-5; D ambiguous. V was shortened by 3 bases and J by 3 bases, with 12 bases between the two germline ends. The CDR3 totals 15 residues. Per germline, CDR1 LNHDA and CDR2 SQIVND (reference sequence). The CDR3 protein is CASSIILRYNQPQHF. The CDR3, as DNA: TGTGCCAGTAGTATCATCCTGAGATACAATCAGCCCCAGCATTTT.

The sample holds many counts of this clonotype. The chain carries TRBV28 and TRBJ2-7; 8 nucleotides agree with TRBD2. The V gene's germline CDR1 is MDHEN and CDR2 SYDVKM. V was pared by 5 bases and J by 3 bases, with 9 bases of the junction left unmatched. The CDR3 loop spans 15 amino acids. The CDR3: CASSPVAGTIYEQYF. The DNA for the CDR3 is TGTGCCAGCAGTCCTGTAGCGGGGACTATCTACGAGCAGTACTTC.

The gene calls are TRBV29-1 and TRBJ2-5, with a weak D call TRBD2 (6 bases). The CDR3 sequence is 15 residues long. Trimming removed 1 base at V and 2 bases at J, with 14 bases between. Germline loops: CDR1 SQVTM, CDR2 ANQGSEA. As DNA, the CDR3 is TGCAGCGTTGAAGTTGGGGGGACTTCTCAAGAGACCCAGTACTTC. This translates into CSVEVGGTSQETQYF.

This clonotype was detected many times. The chain couples TRBV6-1 to TRBJ2-7; D perhaps matches TRBD1 (6 bases). The V gene's germline CDR1 is MNHNS and CDR2 SASEGT. Deletions cut 1 base from V and 6 bases from J, with 13 bases between. This CDR3 spans 14 amino acids. CDR3 loop: CASSEGPGVVEQYF. The CDR3, as DNA: TGTGCCAGCAGTGAAGGTCCAGGGGTCGTCGAGCAGTACTTC.

At least ten counts were recorded for this clonotype. An end of the junction does not agree with germline; a read error may underlie this. The chain uses TRBV9 and TRBJ2-7; unclear D gene. The CDR3 totals 13 residues. In germline, CDR1 is SGDLS, CDR2 YYNGEE. As DNA, the CDR3 is TGTGCCGGCAGCGTAGGTCTCCTCGCCGAGCAGTACTTC. Protein sequence: CAGSVGLLAEQYF.

This clonotype was recorded at least ten times. V gene TRBV6-4 combines with J gene TRBJ1-5; 11 nucleotides agree with TRBD1. From germline, CDR1 is MRHNA and CDR2 SNTAGT. The CDR3 is made up of 17 amino acids. With 4 bases clipped from V and 1 base from J, the junction kept 6 bases outside the gene matches. The CDR3 coding sequence is TGTGCCAGCAGTGGGGACAGGGGGATGGCGAGCAATCAGCCCCAGCATTTT. This encodes CASSGDRGMASNQPQHF.

The chain has TRBV6-1 and TRBJ1-6, with a weak D call TRBD1 (5 bases). The V end lost 2 bases, the J end lost 10 bases, and 9 bases lay between the germline ends. CDR1 is MNHNS and CDR2 is SASEGT in the germline V gene. This CDR3 contains 13 residues. CDR3 bases: TGTGCCAGCAGTGAAACAGGCAACTCACCCCTCCACTTT. This translates into CASSETGNSPLHF.

This clonotype was recorded many times. The V and J genes are TRBV28 and TRBJ1-1; 11 bases match TRBD1. With 5 bases clipped from V and 6 bases from J, the junction kept 8 bases outside the gene matches. The CDR3 totals 15 residues. Per germline, CDR1 MDHEN and CDR2 SYDVKM. This CDR3 reads CASSTRDRGLAEAFF. The CDR3 region has the DNA TGTGCCAGCAGTACCAGGGACAGGGGGTTAGCTGAAGCTTTCTTT.

This clonotype appeared many times. This chain links TRBV29-1 with TRBJ2-5, with D unclear. The CDR3 sequence is 11 residues long. The germline CDR1 and CDR2 sequences are SQVTM and ANQGSEA. The V end was cut by 6 bases, the J end by 2 bases, with 7 bases between. CDR3 bases: TGCAGCGTCAGGAGACAAGAGACCCAGTACTTC. Protein: CSVRRQETQYF.

This clonotype showed up many times. CDR3 in DNA: TGTGCCAGCACTCATCCCAGGCAGGGCTCCTACGAGCAGTACTTC. Its translation: CASTHPRQGSYEQYF. The chain recombines TRBV6-2 or TRBV6-3 with TRBJ2-7, with D perhaps TRBD1 (5 bases). V was trimmed by 7 bases and J by 0 bases, leaving 16 bases between them. Per germline, CDR1 MNHEY and CDR2 SVGEGT. The CDR3 length is 15 residues.

This clonotype was picked up many times. This chain joins TRBV5-1 and TRBJ2-2; D unresolved. Trimming pared 0 bases from V and 1 base from J, leaving 4 bases between. CDR3 length: 14 amino acids. CDR1 and CDR2 (germline): SGHRS, YFSETQ. DNA of the CDR3: TGCGCCAGCAGCTTGGCTTTGAACACCGGGGAGCTGTTTTTT. Encoded protein: CASSLALNTGELFF.

This clonotype came up many times. The genes are TRBV2 and TRBJ2-5; D possibly corresponds to TRBD2 (5 bases). CDR3 size: 15 residues. Germline loops: CDR1 SNHLY, CDR2 FYNNEI. V was cut by 0 bases and J by 5 bases, with 13 bases left in between. The CDR3 nucleotides read TGTGCCAGCAGTGAAGCTACTCAAGGCGGGGAGACCCAGTACTTC. The encoded protein is CASSEATQGGETQYF.

J is TRBJ1-1 and V is TRBV7-2; D is undetermined. Per the germline V gene, CDR1 is SGHTA and CDR2 is FQGNSA. V gave up 1 base and J gave up 5 bases, with 11 bases separating them. CDR3 length: 14 residues. The CDR3 DNA reads TGTGCCAGCAGCTTAGGCCCGGGCCGGACTGAAGCTTTCTTT. Residues: CASSLGPGRTEAFF.